The 23 T cell receptor beta chains listed next were all sequenced from one sample in a study of blood T cell repertoires in COVID-19. TCRdb's table, derived via immunoSEQ multiplex PCR, lists solely in-frame clones and lacks some. Of around 33,000 clones detected, 90% appear once; the ten largest clones hold 15% to 20%. The sequenced sample consisted of peripheral blood. These receptors were obtained from a man aged 80 or over with acute or convalescent COVID-19.

The chain links TRBV27 to TRBJ2-2; the D gene is possibly TRBD1 (6 bases). CDR1 MNHEY and CDR2 SMNVEV come from the germline V gene (reference sequence). This CDR3 comprises 13 residues. V was pared by 4 bases and J by 5 bases, with 8 bases between. The CDR3 nucleotides are TGTGCCAGCAGTTACAGGGAAACCGGGGAGCTGTTTTTT. Protein: CASSYRETGELFF.

For the CDR3, the DNA is TGTGCCAGTAGTAAGGCCCCCCCGGACAGGATTGGAAACACCATATATTTT. It encodes CASSKAPPDRIGNTIYF. The genes are TRBV19 and TRBJ1-3; 7 bases agree with TRBD1. Germline V gene sequence: CDR1 LNHDA, CDR2 SQIVND (reference sequence). The junction had 12 bases not matched to a gene; V was cut back by 4 bases and J by 3 bases. The CDR3 loop spans 17 amino acids.

The CDR3 reads CASSPGQPQETQYF. The CDR3 DNA sequence: TGTGCCAGCAGCCCGGGACAGCCACAAGAGACCCAGTACTTC. The J gene is TRBJ2-5, the V gene TRBV11-3, with 7 bases fitting TRBD1. CDR1 is SGHNT and CDR2 is YENEEA in the germline V gene. V trimming: 5 bases; J trimming: 2 bases; junction bases outside the gene matches: 5. CDR3 length: 14 residues.

The V call is TRBV5-5, the J call TRBJ2-7; the match to TRBD1 covers 9 bases. Germline CDR1 reads SGHKS; CDR2 reads YYEKEE (reference sequence). V was pared by 0 bases and J by 0 bases, with 4 bases of the junction left unmatched. This CDR3 has 16 residues. Written as DNA, the CDR3 is TGTGCCAGCAGCTTGGTCACAGGGGGCCGCTCCTACGAGCAGTACTTC. Its protein product is CASSLVTGGRSYEQYF.

The chain recombines TRBV5-1 with TRBJ2-3; a possible D gene is TRBD1 (5 bases). Germline V gene lookup returns CDR1 SGHRS and CDR2 YFSETQ. The CDR3 has 16 residues. The V and J ends lost 0 bases and 2 bases respectively, with 13 bases between them. The CDR3 nucleotides read TGCGCCAGCAGCTTGGAGGGCAGGGTGGACACAGATACGCAGTATTTT. Residues: CASSLEGRVDTDTQYF. Using reference TRBV5-1 and TRBJ2-3 for the parts outside the CDR3, the full variable domain is KAGVTQTPRYLIKTRGQQVTLSCSPISGHRSVSWYQQTPGQGLQFLFEYFSETQRNKGNFPGRFSGRQFSNSRSEMNVSTLELGDSALYLCASSLEGRVDTDTQYFGPGTRLTVL.

This sequence joins TRBV5-1 and TRBJ1-3, with 10 bases identical to TRBD1. The CDR3 has 17 amino acids. V lost 0 bases and J lost 3; bases outside the gene matches: 6. The germline CDR1 and CDR2 sequences are SGHRS and YFSETQ. CDR3 sequence reads: CASSLGRQGADGNTIYF. CDR3 nucleotides: TGCGCCAGCAGCTTGGGGCGACAGGGGGCGGATGGAAACACCATATATTTT.

This clone was seen just once. This sequence joins TRBV19 and TRBJ2-7; the D gene is possibly TRBD2 (5 bases). The CDR3 totals 13 residues. V was cut by 6 bases and J by 3 bases, with 12 bases left in between. CDR1 is LNHDA, CDR2 SQIVND, per germline (reference sequence). The DNA for the CDR3 is TGTGCCAGTAGCATGTCCCGGGGCTACGAGCAGTACTTC. Protein product: CASSMSRGYEQYF.

J is TRBJ1-6 and V is TRBV5-1, with 8 bases that match TRBD1. Germline CDR1 SGHRS, CDR2 YFSETQ. V gave up 4 bases and J gave up 6 bases; unmatched junction bases: 12. The CDR3 loop spans 17 amino acids. CDR3 loop: CASSPGIGQGLNSPLHF. The CDR3 nucleotides are TGCGCCAGCAGCCCGGGGATTGGACAGGGCCTTAATTCACCCCTCCACTTT.

The CDR3 spells CASSTDREYQPQHF. Here the CDR3 DNA reads TGTGCCAGTAGTACCGACAGGGAATATCAGCCCCAGCATTTT. This chain joins TRBV19 and TRBJ1-5; TRBD1 matches at 7 bases. Unmatched junction bases numbered 5, after V lost 4 bases and J lost 5 bases. Germline-derived CDR1 and CDR2 are LNHDA and SQIVND (reference sequence). This CDR3 has 14 amino acids.

J is TRBJ1-2 and V is TRBV2; D is perhaps TRBD1 (5 bases). V lost 2 bases and J 2 bases, leaving 12 bases between the germline ends. Germline CDR1 SNHLY, CDR2 FYNNEI. The CDR3 length is 15 residues. The CDR3 here is CASSELKGPNYGYTF. CDR3 sequence (DNA): TGTGCCAGCAGTGAACTGAAGGGGCCGAACTATGGCTACACCTTC.

The chain joins TRBV24-1 to TRBJ2-1; 9 bases line up with TRBD1. The germline gives CDR1 KGHDR, CDR2 SFDVKD. The CDR3 spans 15 residues. The V gene end was trimmed by 3 bases and the J gene end by 8 bases; junction bases not matched to a gene: 7. CDR3 residues: CATSDEQGASYEQFF. CDR3 DNA: TGTGCCACCAGTGATGAACAGGGGGCTTCATATGAGCAGTTCTTC.

The rearrangement joins TRBV7-9 to TRBJ2-3, with D possibly being TRBD2 (5 bases). Germline V gives CDR1 SEHNR, CDR2 FQNEAQ (reference sequence). Trimming left V 5 bases short and J 6 bases short, with 6 bases between. The CDR3 is 11 residues long. This CDR3 is CASSRRDTQYF. The CDR3 DNA reads as TGTGCCAGCAGCAGGAGGGATACGCAGTATTTT.

A few counts support this clone. The rearrangement uses TRBV10-1 and TRBJ2-5, with D possibly matching TRBD2 (5 bases). This CDR3 comprises 13 residues. Trimming stripped 0 bases from V and 4 bases from J, with 6 bases between. The germline gives CDR1 WNHNN, CDR2 SYGVQD (reference sequence). The CDR3 DNA is TGCGCCAGCAGTGAGTCTGAGGGAGAGACCCAGTACTTC. Its translation is CASSESEGETQYF.

The genes are TRBV18 and TRBJ1-4; D is ambiguous. V was shortened by 6 bases and J by 4 bases, with 12 bases between the two germline ends. CDR3 length: 14 residues. The germline V gene encodes CDR1 KGHSH and CDR2 LQKENI. The CDR3 is CASSPGGYNEKLFF. The DNA of the CDR3 is TGTGCCAGCTCCCCAGGAGGCTATAATGAAAAACTGTTTTTT.

The genes are TRBV27 and TRBJ1-2, with a tentative D call TRBD1 (5 bases). Germline V CDR1 and CDR2: MNHEY, SMNVEV (reference sequence). CDR3 length: 15 residues. V was pared by 4 bases and J by 5 bases, with 17 bases between. Here the CDR3 reads CASSWGGGGAYGYTF. The CDR3 nucleotides are TGTGCCAGCAGTTGGGGGGGAGGAGGTGCTTATGGCTACACCTTC.

This clone has a handful of counts. The chain is built from TRBV9 and TRBJ2-1; tentatively, D is TRBD2 (7 bases). This CDR3 has 16 residues. The germline V gene encodes CDR1 SGDLS and CDR2 YYNGEE. Between the trimmed V and J ends, which lost 0 bases and 2 bases, there was a span of 12 bases. Here the CDR3 reads CASSVGGGATYNEQFF. CDR3 nucleotides: TGTGCCAGCAGCGTAGGCGGGGGCGCGACCTACAATGAGCAGTTCTTC.

The chain has TRBV7-9 and TRBJ1-2, with TRBD1 identical over 7 bases. Per the germline V gene, CDR1 is SEHNR and CDR2 is FQNEAQ (reference sequence). The CDR3 spans 18 residues. V lost 4 bases and J lost 0; bases outside the gene matches: 14. CDR3 DNA sequence: TGTGCCAGCAGCTCTCCCTCCGGGACAGCGCCCACTAACTATGGCTACACCTTC. It specifies CASSSPSGTAPTNYGYTF.

V and J are TRBV9 and TRBJ1-3; D gene uncertain. CDR3 size: 17 residues. Germline V lookup: CDR1 SGDLS, CDR2 YYNGEE. Trimming removed 0 bases at V and 0 bases at J, with 13 bases between. In DNA form, the CDR3 reads TGTGCCAGCAGCGTAGACCAGGCGGGTGTCTCTGGAAACACCATATATTTT. Translated: CASSVDQAGVSGNTIYF.

This chain uses TRBV3-1 (or the pseudogene TRBV3-2) with TRBJ2-6; 12 nucleotides match TRBD2. Germline CDR1 is LGHDT and CDR2 is YNNKEL (reference sequence). J lost 0 bases, V lost 8 bases, and 17 bases had no gene match. This CDR3 comprises 21 residues. The CDR3 coding sequence is TGTGCCAGCCACCCCGGTGGGCTAGCGGGGGGGCGGATCTCTGGGGCCAACGTCCTGACTTTC. Its translation is CASHPGGLAGGRISGANVLTF.

The chain links TRBV5-1 to TRBJ1-1; tentative D call: TRBD1 (5 bases). The germline V and J ends were trimmed by 1 base and 4 bases, with 8 bases remaining between them. The germline gives CDR1 SGHRS, CDR2 YFSETQ. The CDR3 runs to 13 residues. The CDR3 DNA reads as TGCGCCAGCAGCTTGAATAGGGGCACTGAAGCTTTCTTT. The encoded protein is CASSLNRGTEAFF.

The J gene is TRBJ2-1, the V gene TRBV5-1; 7 bases are shared with TRBD1. The CDR3 is 13 amino acids. The V gene's germline CDR1 is SGHRS and CDR2 YFSETQ. V was pared by 3 bases and J by 7 bases, with 4 bases of the junction left unmatched. The CDR3 protein is CASSWGTVNEQFF. The CDR3 coding sequence is TGCGCCAGCAGCTGGGGGACAGTAAATGAGCAGTTCTTC. The full variable domain, its missing parts supplied by reference TRBV5-1 and TRBJ2-1, is KAGVTQTPRYLIKTRGQQVTLSCSPISGHRSVSWYQQTPGQGLQFLFEYFSETQRNKGNFPGRFSGRQFSNSRSEMNVSTLELGDSALYLCASSWGTVNEQFFGPGTRLTVL.

This chain joins TRBV6-5 and TRBJ2-5; D possibly corresponds to TRBD1 (6 bases). The CDR3 contains 13 residues. V was trimmed by 6 bases and J by 5 bases, leaving 13 bases between them. CDR1 MNHEY and CDR2 SVGAGI come from the germline V gene. The CDR3 loop reads CASRWGPGETQYF. For the CDR3, the DNA is TGTGCCAGCAGGTGGGGGCCAGGGGAGACCCAGTACTTC.

This chain links TRBV9 with TRBJ2-1, with 10 nucleotides matching TRBD2. Trimming removed 4 bases from V and 5 bases from J; junction bases left unmatched: 6. CDR1 is SGDLS and CDR2 is YYNGEE in the germline V gene. The CDR3 loop spans 15 amino acids. CDR3 loop: CASSPGLAVNNEQFF. CDR3 bases: TGTGCCAGCAGCCCTGGACTAGCGGTGAACAATGAGCAGTTCTTC. Filled out from reference TRBV9 and TRBJ2-1, the complete variable domain reads DSGVTQTPKHLITATGQRVTLRCSPRSGDLSVYWYQQSLDQGLQFLIQYYNGEERAKGNILERFSAQQFPDLHSELNLSSLELGDSALYFCASSPGLAVNNEQFFGPGTRLTVL.